Listed below are T cell receptor beta chains from one sample, sequenced in a study of immune evolution from preneoplasia to lung adenocarcinoma. Assay: immunoSEQ multiplex PCR; the TCRdb copy retains only in-frame clones and omits some. There are some 7,800 clones in the sample; roughly 73% occur only once, and about 8% lies in the top ten. Sequenced material: FFPE adjacent normal lung tissue. These receptors all stem from a person aged 55-85 years with lung adenocarcinoma. CDR3s include the opening cysteine and the closing phenylalanine or tryptophan. A D gene is named only where the DNA matches it firmly. Clone size, where shown, is once, few, many, or a class for clones that have expanded.

j_call clone_size d_call v_call cdr3_aa cdr3_nt
TRBJ2-2 - TRBD2 TRBV7-2 CASSLIPSGNTGELFF TGTGCCAGCAGCTTAATTCCTAGCGGAAACACCGGGGAGCTGTTTTTT
TRBJ1-1 - - TRBV29-1 CSVVAWIDTEAFF TGCAGCGTGGTAGCGTGGATTGACACTGAAGCTTTCTTT
TRBJ2-3 - - TRBV5-1 CASSLGEGGRADTQYF TGCGCCAGCAGCTTGGGAGAGGGGGGCAGAGCAGATACGCAGTATTTT
TRBJ1-6 - - TRBV7-9 CASSLAQSGGNSPLHF TGTGCCAGCAGCTTAGCTCAATCCGGGGGTAATTCACCCCTCCACTTT
TRBJ1-3 - - TRBV13 CASSSGPLQGNTIYF TGTGCCAGTAGTTCGGGACCCCTTCAAGGAAACACCATATATTTT
TRBJ1-1 - - TRBV29-1 CSVEGLTGTTNTEAFF TGCAGCGTTGAAGGCTTGACCGGGACGACGAACACTGAAGCTTTCTTT
TRBJ2-7 - - TRBV7-6 CASSSGIHEQYF TGTGCCAGCAGCTCAGGGATTCACGAGCAGTACTTC
TRBJ2-7 - - TRBV11-2 CASSRHLGSSYEQYF TGTGCCAGCAGCCGGCACTTGGGTAGCTCCTACGAGCAGTACTTC
TRBJ2-7 few TRBD2 TRBV5-6 CASSLDGGAGSYEQYF TGTGCCAGCAGCTTGGACGGGGGGGCCGGTAGCTACGAGCAGTACTTC
TRBJ1-2 once - TRBV30 CAWSVWQKNGYTF TGTGCCTGGAGTGTATGGCAGAAGAATGGCTACACCTTC
TRBJ1-2 - TRBD1 TRBV19 CASSYRGPADYTF TGTGCCAGTAGTTATAGGGGGCCGGCGGATTACACCTTC
TRBJ1-6 - TRBD1 TRBV2 CASSALRQGNSPLHF TGTGCCAGCAGTGCTTTGCGACAGGGGAATTCACCCCTCCACTTT
TRBJ1-5 - - TRBV4-1 CASSQFTPGNQPQHF TGCGCCAGCAGCCAATTCACACCAGGCAATCAGCCCCAGCATTTT
TRBJ2-1 - TRBD2 TRBV28 CASSSPTSGSSNEQFF TGTGCCAGCAGTTCCCCGACTAGCGGGAGTAGCAATGAGCAGTTCTTC
TRBJ2-3 - - TRBV29-1 CSVEGVFGGRADTQYF TGCAGCGTTGAAGGGGTGTTCGGGGGCCGGGCAGATACGCAGTATTTT
TRBJ2-3 - - TRBV4-2 CASSQEGDSSTDTQYF TGTGCCAGCAGCCAAGAGGGGGACTCCAGCACAGATACGCAGTATTTT
TRBJ2-3 - - TRBV11-2 CASSASRDSHTRTDTQYF TGTGCCAGCAGCGCTAGCCGGGACTCCCATACGCGCACAGATACGCAGTATTTT
TRBJ2-3 - TRBD1 TRBV2 CASSKQGANTQYF TGTGCCAGCAGTAAACAGGGGGCTAATACGCAGTATTTT
TRBJ2-7 - TRBD1 TRBV5-1 CASSSTGGRVEQYF TGCGCCAGCAGCTCCACAGGGGGCAGGGTAGAGCAGTACTTC
TRBJ1-3 medium-sized - TRBV9 CASSVAGDPSGNTIYF TGTGCCAGCAGCGTAGCTGGGGACCCCTCTGGAAACACCATATATTTT
TRBJ2-5 once TRBD2 TRBV7-6 CASSLIGGSSGRETQYF TGTGCCAGCAGCTTAATAGGGGGATCTAGCGGGAGAGAGACCCAGTACTTC
TRBJ1-5 - - TRBV27 CASSAAGTGQPQHF TGTGCCAGCAGTGCCGCCGGGACGGGGCAGCCCCAGCATTTT
TRBJ2-3 - - TRBV11-3 CASSQSQGYTQYF TGTGCCAGCAGCCAATCACAGGGATATACGCAGTATTTT
TRBJ2-1 - TRBD2 TRBV2 CASGELAGYHNEQFF TGTGCCAGCGGAGAACTAGCGGGATACCACAATGAGCAGTTCTTC
TRBJ1-1 - TRBD1 TRBV6-5 CASSYRGLAEAFF TGTGCCAGCAGTTACAGGGGGCTGGCTGAAGCTTTCTTT
TRBJ1-3 - - TRBV5-8 CASSLAEGNTIYF TGTGCCAGCAGCTTGGCCGAGGGAAACACCATATATTTT
TRBJ2-5 - TRBD1 TRBV4-1 CASSQRQGWETQYF TGCGCCAGCAGCCAAAGACAGGGCTGGGAGACCCAGTACTTC
TRBJ2-2 - - TRBV11-2 CASRYGQTGELFF TGTGCCAGCAGATACGGACAGACCGGGGAGCTGTTTTTT
TRBJ1-2 - TRBD1 TRBV14 CASSQWTGGARGYTF TGTGCCAGCAGCCAGTGGACAGGGGGCGCGAGGGGCTACACCTTC
TRBJ1-1 - - TRBV27 CASSWSGNTEAFF TGTGCCAGCAGTTGGAGCGGGAACACTGAAGCTTTCTTT
TRBJ2-1 - TRBD1 TRBV18 CASSRIVRGQGSYNEQFF TGTGCCAGCTCACGCATAGTAAGGGGACAGGGTTCCTACAATGAGCAGTTCTTC
TRBJ2-7 - TRBD2 TRBV25-1 CASSEWGGSYEQYF TGTGCCAGCAGTGAATGGGGGGGATCCTACGAGCAGTACTTC
TRBJ1-2 once TRBD1 TRBV28 CASSPGQANYGYTF TGTGCCAGCAGTCCGGGACAGGCTAACTATGGCTACACCTTC
TRBJ2-3 - TRBD2 TRBV29-1 CSVEVGSGRAFPRTDTQYF TGCAGCGTTGAAGTGGGTAGCGGGAGGGCCTTTCCGCGCACAGATACGCAGTATTTT
TRBJ2-2 - TRBD1 TRBV25-1 CASSGSGGTNTGELFF TGTGCCAGCAGTGGCTCAGGGGGTACTAACACCGGGGAGCTGTTTTTT
TRBJ2-2 - TRBD2 TRBV2 CASSKLAGYTGELFF TGTGCCAGCAGTAAACTAGCGGGGTACACCGGGGAGCTGTTTTTT
TRBJ1-6 - - TRBV5-1 CASRGGNSPLHF TGCGCCAGCAGGGGGGGTAATTCACCCCTCCACTTT
TRBJ1-1 - - TRBV7-2 CASSPNPGNTEAFF TGTGCCAGCAGCCCGAACCCAGGGAACACTGAAGCTTTCTTT
TRBJ1-2 - - TRBV19 CASSTQTLYGYTF TGTGCCAGTAGTACACAGACCTTGTATGGCTACACCTTC
TRBJ1-2 - - TRBV30 CAWSVGAPRSVESYGYTF TGTGCCTGGAGTGTCGGTGCGCCCAGGAGCGTAGAAAGCTATGGCTACACCTTC
TRBJ2-2 once TRBD1 TRBV19 CASSTTGTGSAGELFF TGTGCCAGTAGTACAACCGGGACAGGGTCGGCCGGGGAGCTGTTTTTT
TRBJ1-2 - - TRBV4-1 CASSQESATGLARGYTF TGCGCCAGCAGCCAAGAATCCGCCACCGGGTTGGCGAGGGGCTACACCTTC
TRBJ1-1 - - TRBV30 CAWRDFASEAFF TGTGCCTGGCGGGACTTTGCCTCTGAAGCTTTCTTT
TRBJ2-7 - TRBD2 TRBV6-6 CASSYAGGYEQYF TGTGCCAGCAGTTACGCCGGGGGGTACGAGCAGTACTTC
TRBJ2-3 - - TRBV9 CASSTGVRTDTQYF TGTGCCAGCAGCACGGGGGTTCGCACAGATACGCAGTATTTT
TRBJ1-4 once - TRBV4-2 CASSQVLGAPNEKLFF TGTGCCAGCAGCCAAGTGCTAGGGGCCCCTAATGAAAAACTGTTTTTT
TRBJ2-2 - - TRBV7-3 CASSLLGLTGELFF TGTGCCAGCAGCTTACTAGGCTTGACCGGGGAGCTGTTTTTT